The sequence of this T cell receptor beta chain was determined in a study of T-cell memory formation after mild COVID-19. For the study at large: TCR clusters were mostly confined to one donor each.

TCRdb re-called the 5' RACE reads through MiXCR, storing one row per CDR3 protein. The sample lists hundreds of thousands of distinct CDR3 sequences, approximately 15% occurring once. V shed 4 bases and J shed 8 bases, with 17 bases lying between them. The CDR3 consists of 15 residues. Germline CDR1 reads MNHGY; CDR2 reads SAAAGT. The sample taken for sequencing was PBMCs or a T cell subset sorted from them (not recorded which). This rearrangement joins TRBV6-8 to TRBJ1-4; maybe TRBD1 (5 bases). This TCR derives from a man aged 18 to 30 who had mild COVID-19 (a few samples of this study predate the infection). Cell type and time point are not known. Here the CDR3 reads CASSSNRDDKEKLFF. CDR3 DNA: TGTGCCAGCAGTTCCAACCGGGACGATAAAGAAAAACTGTTTTTT.